The sequence of this T cell receptor (beta chain) was determined in a study of CD8 T cells in ankylosing spondylitis. V shed 4 bases and J shed 1 base, with 10 bases lying between them. The germline gives CDR1 MGHRA, CDR2 YSYEKL. The CDR3 is 14 amino acids. This clonotype was recorded many times. Each CDR3 protein is one row after TCRdb ran MiXCR on the 5' RACE reads. Among 130,000 or so distinct CDR3 sequences listed, about 6.4% were seen once. The origin of this receptor is a male donor with ankylosing spondylitis or in good health (not recorded which). Input material: blood, either unsorted or a sorted T cell fraction (not recorded which). V is TRBV4-1 and J is TRBJ1-1; no firm D call. The CDR3 DNA reads TGCGCCAGCAGCCGAGACAACCCGAACACTGAAGCTTTCTTT. This sequence encodes CASSRDNPNTEAFF.